This passage covers 11 T cell receptor beta chains from one sample sequenced in a study of blood T cell repertoires in COVID-19. TCRdb keeps only in-frame clones here, not all; method: immunoSEQ multiplex PCR. The profile shows a few hundred thousand clones, 88% of them singletons. The sequenced sample consisted of PBMCs or T cells enriched from blood (not recorded which). All receptors come from a woman in her forties or fifties who had recovered from COVID-19.

The chain is built from TRBV5-6 and TRBJ1-1; the match to TRBD1 covers 7 bases. The junction had 9 bases not matched to a gene; V was cut back by 7 bases and J by 3 bases. Germline V CDR1 and CDR2: SGHDT, YYEEEE. The CDR3 consists of 14 residues. The CDR3 nucleotides are TGTGCCAGCTACACGGGACAGCCCCACACTGAAGCTTTCTTT. This encodes CASYTGQPHTEAFF.

This clone came up once. This chain joins TRBV4-3 and TRBJ1-4, with D tentatively TRBD1 (6 bases). V was pared by 0 bases and J by 8 bases, with 19 bases between. Germline V gives CDR1 LGHNA, CDR2 YSLEER. The CDR3 extends over 17 amino acids. In DNA, the CDR3 is TGCGCCAGCAGCCAAGATGCCCTCAGGGGAGTGGAAGAAAAACTGTTTTTT. This translates into CASSQDALRGVEEKLFF.

The chain uses TRBV7-9 and TRBJ1-1; the D is unclear. Germline V CDR1 and CDR2: SEHNR, FQNEAQ (reference sequence). There are 15 residues in the CDR3. Trimming removed 4 bases at V and 0 bases at J, with 12 bases between. Written as DNA, the CDR3 is TGTGCCAGCAGCTACGCCCTGGGAGTGAACACTGAAGCTTTCTTT. Amino acid sequence: CASSYALGVNTEAFF.

CDR3 sequence reads: CASSPAGGGPNEQYF. The CDR3 nucleotides read TGTGCCAGCTCACCTGCCGGGGGGGGTCCAAACGAGCAGTACTTC. The chain combines TRBV18 with TRBJ2-7; 8 bases are a match to TRBD2. This CDR3 is 15 amino acids long. Per the germline V gene, CDR1 is KGHSH and CDR2 is LQKENI. V shed 3 bases and J 5 bases; nucleotides not matched to a gene: 9.

This clone was detected a few times. This chain uses TRBV19 with TRBJ1-5; D call uncertain. Trimming took off 1 base at V and 7 bases at J, with 17 bases between the two ends. The CDR3 loop spans 16 amino acids. The germline V gene encodes CDR1 LNHDA and CDR2 SQIVND (reference sequence). This CDR3 reads CASSIVVDRGGQPQHF. CDR3 nucleotides: TGTGCCAGTAGTATAGTTGTGGACCGCGGAGGACAGCCCCAGCATTTT.

This clone was seen a few times. The V gene is TRBV7-8, the J gene TRBJ1-1; 7 nucleotides align to TRBD1. The CDR3 length is 18 residues. CDR1 and CDR2 from the germline V gene are SGHVS and FQNEAQ. The junction had 20 bases not matched to a gene; V was cut back by 5 bases and J by 5 bases. In nucleotides, the CDR3 is TGTGCCAGCAGCACCCGTGTCGGGACAGAGCGACGGAGGACTGAAGCTTTCTTT. As protein: CASSTRVGTERRRTEAFF. Full variable domain (missing parts from reference TRBV7-8 and TRBJ1-1): GAGVSQSPRYKVAKRGQDVALRCDPISGHVSLFWYQQALGQGPEFLTYFQNEAQLDKSGLPSDRFFAERPEGSVSTLKIQRTQQEDSAVYLCASSTRVGTERRRTEAFFGQGTRLTVV.

This clone showed up just a few times. V is TRBV14 and J is TRBJ1-6; D might be TRBD1 (6 bases). CDR3 length: 15 residues. V was cut by 4 bases and J by 5 bases, with 12 bases left in between. Germline assignment: CDR1 SGHDN and CDR2 FVKESK. CDR3 sequence: CASSPSGTHNSPLHF. The CDR3 DNA follows: TGTGCCAGCAGCCCTTCCGGGACACATAATTCACCCCTCCACTTT.

The chain couples TRBV18 to TRBJ2-5, with TRBD1 matching 11 bases. The junction had 5 bases not matched to a gene; V was cut back by 3 bases and J by 5 bases. Germline CDR1 reads KGHSH; CDR2 reads LQKENI. The CDR3 has 15 amino acids. The CDR3 DNA sequence: TGTGCCAGCTCACCCGGACAGGGGGCATTGGAGACCCAGTACTTC. Translation gives CASSPGQGALETQYF.

The chain carries TRBV7-8 and TRBJ2-3, with D maybe TRBD1 (6 bases). Per the germline V gene, CDR1 is SGHVS and CDR2 is FQNEAQ. The CDR3 sequence is 15 residues long. Trimming shortened V by 6 bases and J by 0 bases, and 13 bases separated the two germline ends. The CDR3 here is CASRRRTASTDTQYF. CDR3 nucleotide sequence: TGTGCCAGCAGGAGAAGGACAGCTAGCACAGATACGCAGTATTTT.

CDR3 coding DNA: TGTGCCAGCAGTAACCCCGGGGGGCCCTACGAGCAGTACTTC. It encodes CASSNPGGPYEQYF. This chain links TRBV6-5 with TRBJ2-7, with D perhaps matching TRBD2 (7 bases). The V gene lost 5 bases and the J gene lost 2 bases, with 13 bases spanning the gap. Germline V gives CDR1 MNHEY, CDR2 SVGAGI. CDR3 length equals 14 residues.

This clone was seen only a few times. The V gene is TRBV7-2, the J gene TRBJ2-7, with 7 bases fitting TRBD1. V lost 1 base to trimming and J lost 3 bases; unmatched junction nucleotides: 3. The V gene's germline CDR1 is SGHTA and CDR2 FQGNSA. The CDR3 has 14 residues. CDR3 loop: CASSLEGGGYEQYF. The CDR3 DNA sequence: TGTGCCAGCAGCTTAGAAGGGGGCGGCTACGAGCAGTACTTC. The variable domain in full, completed from reference TRBV7-2 and TRBJ2-7, reads GAGVSQSPSNKVTEKGKDVELRCDPISGHTALYWYRQSLGQGLEFLIYFQGNSAPDKSGLPSDRFSAERTGGSVSTLTIQRTQQEDSAVYLCASSLEGGGYEQYFGPGTRLTVT.